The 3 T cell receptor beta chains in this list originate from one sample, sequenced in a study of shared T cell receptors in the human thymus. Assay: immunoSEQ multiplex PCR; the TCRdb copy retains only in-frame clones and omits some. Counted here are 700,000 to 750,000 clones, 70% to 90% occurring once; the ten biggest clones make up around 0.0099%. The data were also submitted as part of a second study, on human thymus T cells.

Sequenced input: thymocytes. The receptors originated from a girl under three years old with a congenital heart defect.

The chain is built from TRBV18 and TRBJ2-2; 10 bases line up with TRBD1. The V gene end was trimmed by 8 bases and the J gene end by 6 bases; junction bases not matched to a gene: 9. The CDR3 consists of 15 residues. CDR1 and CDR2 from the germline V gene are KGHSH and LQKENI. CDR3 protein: CASAPPDRGSGELFF. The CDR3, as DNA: TGTGCCAGCGCCCCGCCGGACAGGGGGTCCGGGGAGCTGTTTTTT.

The CDR3 sequence is CASSDRTEPTEAFF. In nucleotides, the CDR3 is TGTGCCAGTAGTGACAGGACAGAGCCCACTGAAGCTTTCTTT. This chain joins TRBV19 and TRBJ1-1, with D possibly TRBD1 on 6 matching bases. The germline V and J ends were trimmed by 5 bases and 4 bases, with 14 bases remaining between them. Germline CDR1 LNHDA, CDR2 SQIVND (reference sequence). This CDR3 comprises 14 residues.

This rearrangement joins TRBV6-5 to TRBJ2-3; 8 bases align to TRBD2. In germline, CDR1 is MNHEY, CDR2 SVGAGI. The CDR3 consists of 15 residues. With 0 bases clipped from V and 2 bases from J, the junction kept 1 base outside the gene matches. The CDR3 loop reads CASSYSRGATDTQYF. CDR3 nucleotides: TGTGCCAGCAGTTACTCGCGGGGGGCCACAGATACGCAGTATTTT.